This is a list of T cell receptor beta chains from one sample in a study of blood T cells in healthy people across ages. TCRdb re-called the 5' RACE reads with MiXCR, one entry per CDR3 protein. Among more than 700,000 distinct CDR3 sequences, 40% to 65% were seen once, and the ten largest hold around 41%. The material sequenced was blood. These receptor sequences come from a man of 80 years or more in good health. Each CDR3 is given with its conserved first and last residue. D genes are given only for firm matches. Not every row has a clone size; where given, it reads once, few, many or a size class.

j_call clone_size v_call d_call cdr3_aa cdr3_nt
TRBJ1-2 many TRBV11-2 - CASSLDSNYGYTF TGTGCCAGCAGCCTGGACAGTAACTATGGCTACACCTTC
TRBJ2-3 few TRBV12-3/TRBV12-4 - CASSKGTPADTQYF TGTGCCAGCAGTAAAGGGACTCCTGCGGATACGCAGTATTTT
TRBJ2-1 - TRBV12-3/TRBV12-4 - CASRMDTYNEQFF TGTGCCAGCCGCATGGACACCTACAATGAGCAGTTCTTC
TRBJ2-1 few TRBV20-1 TRBD2 CSARSREGINEQFF TGCAGTGCTAGAAGCCGGGAGGGGATTAATGAGCAGTTCTTC
TRBJ2-1 - TRBV5-1 TRBD1 CASSWDSHNEQFF TGCGCCAGCAGCTGGGACAGCCACAATGAGCAGTTCTTC
TRBJ2-1 - TRBV9 TRBD2 CASSVATSGTYEQFF TGTGCCAGCAGCGTAGCGACTAGCGGGACCTATGAGCAGTTCTTC
TRBJ2-1 - TRBV25-1 TRBD2 CASSGFAGANEQFF TGTGCCAGCAGTGGCTTTGCGGGAGCAAATGAGCAGTTCTTC
TRBJ2-1 once TRBV9 - CASSVLGLAYNEQFF TGTGCCAGCAGCGTACTGGGGCTCGCCTACAATGAGCAGTTCTTC
TRBJ2-5 - TRBV25-1 - CASSDPTGPGETQYF TGTGCCAGCAGTGATCCCACAGGGCCTGGAGAGACCCAGTACTTC
TRBJ2-4 few TRBV7-2 - CASTPGRGLAKNIQYF TGTGCCAGCACCCCGGGACGCGGTCTAGCCAAAAACATTCAGTACTTC
TRBJ2-7 - TRBV27 - CASSFGGTASREQYF TGTGCCAGCAGTTTTGGGGGGACGGCCAGTCGGGAGCAGTACTTC
TRBJ2-7 - TRBV10-3 TRBD2 CAISERATSIAGNYEQYF TGTGCCATCAGTGAGAGGGCCACATCTATAGCGGGAAACTACGAGCAGTACTTC
TRBJ2-7 - TRBV20-1 TRBD2 CSAAGVVLGEQYF TGCAGTGCGGCGGGGGTAGTCCTCGGCGAGCAGTACTTC
TRBJ2-7 - TRBV12-3/TRBV12-4 - CASSIGAPGGYNEQYF TGTGCCAGCAGCATCGGGGCCCCCGGGGGCTACAATGAGCAGTACTTC
TRBJ2-1 - TRBV6-1 TRBD2 CASSTGILAGVRQETQFF TGTGCCAGCAGTACGGGCATACTAGCGGGAGTAAGACAAGAGACCCAGTTCTTC
TRBJ1-1 - TRBV6-5 - CASSYSGGRTEAFF TGTGCCAGCAGTTACTCAGGAGGTCGCACTGAAGCTTTCTTT
TRBJ1-2 - TRBV18 - CASSPQAAGLGYTF TGTGCCAGCTCACCACAAGCAGCGGGCCTGGGCTACACCTTC
TRBJ1-5 - TRBV28 - CASSPSGAGQPQHF TGTGCCAGCAGCCCGTCGGGGGCTGGACAGCCCCAGCATTTT
TRBJ2-7 - TRBV7-9 TRBD2 CASSLGGGRRNEQYF TGTGCCAGCAGCTTAGGTGGCGGGAGAAGAAACGAGCAGTACTTC
TRBJ2-3 - TRBV24-1 TRBD2 CATSDLRPSGSTDTQYF TGTGCCACCAGTGATTTGCGGCCTAGCGGGAGCACAGATACGCAGTATTTT
TRBJ2-5 - TRBV7-9 TRBD2 CASSLGRGRFSQYF TGTGCCAGCAGCTTAGGTCGCGGGAGGTTCTCCCAGTACTTC
TRBJ2-7 - TRBV6-2/TRBV6-3 TRBD1 CASTPRGTVYEQYF TGTGCCAGCACCCCTCGAGGGACAGTCTACGAGCAGTACTTC
TRBJ2-7 - TRBV12-3/TRBV12-4 - CASSVRDTSYEQYF TGTGCCAGCAGTGTCCGGGACACCTCCTACGAGCAGTACTTC
TRBJ1-4 - TRBV7-9 - CASSPGNEKLFF TGTGCCAGCTCCCCCGGTAATGAAAAACTGTTTTTT
TRBJ2-3 - TRBV6-5 - CASSYSTPATSTDTQYF TGTGCCAGCAGTTACTCCACGCCCGCAACTAGCACAGATACGCAGTATTTT
TRBJ2-5 - TRBV3-1 - CASSSWTALETQYF TGTGCCAGCAGCTCCTGGACAGCCTTAGAGACCCAGTACTTC
TRBJ2-1 - TRBV19 - CASSFLQGPSNEQFF TGTGCCAGTAGTTTCCTACAGGGTCCCTCCAATGAGCAGTTCTTC
TRBJ2-1 - TRBV3-1 - CASSAGPSNEQFF TGTGCCAGCAGCGCGGGACCCTCCAATGAGCAGTTCTTC
TRBJ2-1 - TRBV12-3/TRBV12-4 TRBD2 CASSLSAVGGGRGDNEQFF TGTGCCAGCAGCTTATCGGCAGTAGGAGGCGGGAGAGGAGACAATGAGCAGTTCTTC
TRBJ1-4 few TRBV20-1 - CSARDWGKGEKLFF TGCAGTGCCAGAGACTGGGGCAAGGGTGAAAAACTGTTTTTT
TRBJ1-5 few TRBV20-1 - CSAIQTLGNQPQHF TGCAGTGCTATACAGACCTTAGGCAATCAGCCCCAGCATTTT
TRBJ2-5 - TRBV29-1 - CSVRPIETQYF TGCAGCGTTCGACCCATAGAGACCCAGTACTTC